This T cell receptor beta chain was captured in a study of blood T cell repertoires in COVID-19 (dated by TCRdb to the early 2020s). With respect to the entire study: Samples from collaborators originated in the United States, Italy and Spain and spanned both the acute and convalescent phases of COVID-19. The prospective study material was composed of cDNA or gDNA derived from T cells, B-cell-depleted T cells, or PBMCs. Deeply sampled blood TCRbeta repertoires from subjects exposed to, actively infected with, or recovered from COVID-19 were included in the dataset. A freely available public database, intended as a resource for researchers studying the immune response to SARS-CoV-2, is where the repertoires were released. The samples were drawn from two sources: the first 160 participants of the ongoing ImmuneRACE study, and 1,000 to 1,500 subjects contributed by 6 global collaborators. The sample metadata nearly always contained a de-identified subject ID, COVID-19 status, age in years and sex. Where available, HLA class I and class II types were taken from metadata supplied by the sample provider and were not determined by assay-based typing.

The paper as a whole reports these results and caveats: Clinical and demographic metadata were provided uncurated, with the amount varying by source and participant.

In the prospective study, participants were 18 to 89 years old, resided in 24 geographic areas of the United States, and were enrolled through a virtual design. Cohort assignment in the prospective study relied on participant-reported clinical history from a screening survey and a study questionnaire. Recovered participants in ImmuneRACE Cohort 3 were defined as having two consecutive negative NP/OP PCR tests, clearance from a healthcare professional, or resolution of symptoms. In the prospective study, whole blood, serum and a nasopharyngeal or oropharyngeal swab were collected from each participant by mobile phlebotomists. Prospective study participants could optionally give additional blood draws and questionnaires over an approximately two-month period. Before DNA extraction, prospective study blood samples were shipped either frozen or at room temperature. Its CDR3 holds 16 amino acids, cysteine through phenylalanine. Just CDR3 DNA is preserved here, 48 bases in frame from base 1. V was cut back by 0 bases and J by 2 bases, leaving a gap of 14 bases between them. The germline V gene encodes CDR1 LGHNA and CDR2 YSLEER.

TCRbeta CDR3 regions were amplified from genomic DNA using the immunoSEQ Assay, a bias-controlled multiplex PCR. In the source study's methods: The number of nucleated cells in each sample was estimated by amplification of reference gene primers within the assay. Sequence reads were collapsed and filtered to measure the absolute abundance of every unique TCRbeta CDR3 rearrangement. For each sample, productive Simpson clonality was calculated by taking the square root of Simpson's diversity index across productive rearrangements. In its TCRdb copy, this immuneACCESS table keeps in-frame sequences only and misses some clones. Where compared with another copy, unresolved V genes explain less than half of these, and the others have no known cause. For V, J and clone size, that table is used; D and trimming come from the DNA. Recorded for this sample are hundreds of thousands of clones; roughly 86% of them occurred a single time. The ten largest account for about 1.6% of the sample.

About this clone itself: This clone's antigen is unknown. No much larger clone is present one base from it, and per-base qualities are unavailable.

This TCR derives from a woman aged 45-65 years who had recovered from COVID-19. The chain is encoded by TRBV4-3 joined to TRBJ2-7; the D segment could be TRBD1, given 5 matching bases. The sequencing sample was made of PBMCs or T cells enriched from blood (not recorded which). In nucleotide form, the sequence is TGCGCCAGCAGCCAAGATCCTCAGGGAATTACCTACGAGCAGTACTTC. It encodes CASSQDPQGITYEQYF.